This section outlines one TCR beta chain sequence together with its context. The data were taken from a study of blood T cell repertoires in COVID-19. Study-level background: The United States, Italy and Spain provided the acute and convalescent COVID-19 samples.

Germline CDR1 is KGHSH and CDR2 is LQKENI. The CDR3 loop spans 17 amino acids. The V segment lost 4 bases and the J segment 2 bases; nucleotides outside the gene matches: 8. Authors' processing steps: It was from reference gene primer amplification that nucleated cell counts were estimated. This table comes from immunoSEQ multiplex PCR, and its TCRdb copy is limited to in-frame clones, with some not included. That table is the source of V, J and clone size, and D and trimming were worked out from the DNA. The table shows under 250,000 clones, with around 80% occurring only once. The sample comprised peripheral blood. This rearrangement joins TRBV18 to TRBJ2-7; TRBD2 matches at 13 bases. The sequence derives from a woman younger than 30 with acute or convalescent COVID-19. CDR3 coding DNA: TGTGCCAGCTCACGCGGACTAGCGGGAGCCACCCCCTACGAGCAGTACTTC. Protein: CASSRGLAGATPYEQYF.